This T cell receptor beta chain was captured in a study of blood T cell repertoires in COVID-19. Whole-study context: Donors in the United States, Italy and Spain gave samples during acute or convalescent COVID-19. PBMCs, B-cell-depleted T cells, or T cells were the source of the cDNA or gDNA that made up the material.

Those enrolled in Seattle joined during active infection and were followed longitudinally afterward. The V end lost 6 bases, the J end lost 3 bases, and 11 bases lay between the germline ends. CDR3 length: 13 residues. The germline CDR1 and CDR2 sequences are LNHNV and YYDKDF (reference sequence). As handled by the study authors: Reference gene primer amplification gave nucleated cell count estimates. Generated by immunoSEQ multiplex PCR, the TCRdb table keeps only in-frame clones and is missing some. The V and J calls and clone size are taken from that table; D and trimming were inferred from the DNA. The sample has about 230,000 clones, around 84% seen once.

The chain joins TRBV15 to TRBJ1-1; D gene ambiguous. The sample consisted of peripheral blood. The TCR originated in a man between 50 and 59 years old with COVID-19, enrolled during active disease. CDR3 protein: CATRTLSDTEAFF. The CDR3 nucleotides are TGTGCCACCAGGACTCTAAGTGACACTGAAGCTTTCTTT.